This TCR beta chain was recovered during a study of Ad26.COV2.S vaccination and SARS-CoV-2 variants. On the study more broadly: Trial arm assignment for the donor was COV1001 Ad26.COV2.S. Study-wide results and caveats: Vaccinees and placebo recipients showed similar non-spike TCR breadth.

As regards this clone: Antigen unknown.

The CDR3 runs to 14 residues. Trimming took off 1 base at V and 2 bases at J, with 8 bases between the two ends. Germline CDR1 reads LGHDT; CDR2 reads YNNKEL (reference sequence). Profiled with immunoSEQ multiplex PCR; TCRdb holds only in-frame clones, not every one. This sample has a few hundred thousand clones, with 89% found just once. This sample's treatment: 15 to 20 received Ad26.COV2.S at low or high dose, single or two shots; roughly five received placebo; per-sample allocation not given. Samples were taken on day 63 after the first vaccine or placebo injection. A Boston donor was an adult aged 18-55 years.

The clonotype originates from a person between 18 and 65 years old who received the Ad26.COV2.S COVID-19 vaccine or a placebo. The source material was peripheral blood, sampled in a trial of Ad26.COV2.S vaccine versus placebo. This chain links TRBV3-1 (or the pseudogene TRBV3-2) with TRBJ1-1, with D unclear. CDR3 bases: TGTGCCAGCAGCCAAGGACAACACAACACTGAAGCTTTCTTT. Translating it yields CASSQGQHNTEAFF.